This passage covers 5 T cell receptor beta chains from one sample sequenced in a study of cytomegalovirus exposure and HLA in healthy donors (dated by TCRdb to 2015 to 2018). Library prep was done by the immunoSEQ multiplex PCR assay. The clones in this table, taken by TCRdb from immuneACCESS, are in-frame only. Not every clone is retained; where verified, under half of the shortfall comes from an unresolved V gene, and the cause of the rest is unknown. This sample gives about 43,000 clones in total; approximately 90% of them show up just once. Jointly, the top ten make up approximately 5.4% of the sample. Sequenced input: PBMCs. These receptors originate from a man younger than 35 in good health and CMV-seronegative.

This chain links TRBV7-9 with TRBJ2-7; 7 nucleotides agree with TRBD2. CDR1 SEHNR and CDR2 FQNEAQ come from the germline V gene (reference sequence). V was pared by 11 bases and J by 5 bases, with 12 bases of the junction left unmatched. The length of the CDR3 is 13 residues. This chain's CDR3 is CASRGRDSHEQYF. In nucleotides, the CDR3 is TGTGCCTCAAGAGGGAGGGATAGCCACGAGCAGTACTTC.

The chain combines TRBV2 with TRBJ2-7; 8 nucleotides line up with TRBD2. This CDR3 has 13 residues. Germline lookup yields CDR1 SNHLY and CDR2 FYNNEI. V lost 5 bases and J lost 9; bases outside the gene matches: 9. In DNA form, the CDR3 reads TGTGCCAGCAGTAAGGGACTAGACGGGCGGCAGTACTTC. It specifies CASSKGLDGRQYF. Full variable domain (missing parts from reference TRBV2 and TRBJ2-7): EPEVTQTPSHQVTQMGQEVILRCVPISNHLYFYWYRQILGQKVEFLVSFYNNEISEKSEIFDDQFSVERPDGSNFTLKIRSTKLEDSAMYFCASSKGLDGRQYFGPGTRLTVT.

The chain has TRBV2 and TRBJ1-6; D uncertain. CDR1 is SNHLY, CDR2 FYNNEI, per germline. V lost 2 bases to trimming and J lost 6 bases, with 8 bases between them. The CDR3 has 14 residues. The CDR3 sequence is CASSELTGNSPLHF. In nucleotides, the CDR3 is TGTGCCAGCAGTGAATTGACGGGTAATTCACCCCTCCACTTT.

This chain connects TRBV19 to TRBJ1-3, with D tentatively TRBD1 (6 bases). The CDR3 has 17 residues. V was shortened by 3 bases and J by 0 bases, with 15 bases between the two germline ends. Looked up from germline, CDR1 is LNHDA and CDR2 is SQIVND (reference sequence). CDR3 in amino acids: CASSMPHRVGSGNTIYF. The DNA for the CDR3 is TGTGCCAGTAGTATGCCCCACAGGGTCGGCTCTGGAAACACCATATATTTT.

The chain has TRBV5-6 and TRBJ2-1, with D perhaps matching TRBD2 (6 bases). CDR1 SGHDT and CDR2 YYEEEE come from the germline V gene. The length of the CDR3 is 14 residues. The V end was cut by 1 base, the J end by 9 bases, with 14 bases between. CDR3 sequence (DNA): TGTGCCAGCAGCTTGAGGAGGGGTAGGGGTGAGCAGTTCTTC. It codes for CASSLRRGRGEQFF.